This paragraph reports one T cell receptor beta chain. This sample stems from a study of blood T cells in healthy people across ages. V was shortened by 5 bases and J by 2 bases, with 18 bases between the two germline ends. The CDR3 runs to 16 residues. The germline V gene encodes CDR1 MDHEN and CDR2 SYDVKM. A second 7 to 11 cycle PCR used barcoded and J-beta primers. TCRdb independently ran MiXCR on the 5' RACE reads; one entry per CDR3 protein. The data contain around 850,000 distinct CDR3 sequences, 36% of them singletons. The sequence came from a man aged 18 to 30 in good health. What was sequenced was blood. The chain employs TRBV28 and TRBJ1-1, with D possibly being TRBD1 (6 bases). The CDR3 region has the DNA TGTGCCAGCAGTCCCAACCGGCGACAGGCAAACACTGAAGCTTTCTTT. Translating it yields CASSPNRRQANTEAFF.